This TCR beta chain is from a study of T cell responses to AZD1222 COVID-19 vaccine. This clone was counted once. Generated by immunoSEQ multiplex PCR, the TCRdb table keeps only in-frame clones and is missing some. The sample consists of roughly 140,000 clones, about nine tenths of them appearing once. V was clipped by 8 bases and J by 3 bases, with 13 bases between them. The germline gives CDR1 SNHLY, CDR2 FYNNEI. This CDR3 spans 14 amino acids. This TCR was recovered from an adult in good health. Sequences were derived from peripheral blood, sampled on day 0 of AZD1222 vaccination. The chain links TRBV2 to TRBJ1-4, with D possibly being TRBD1 (6 bases). Written as DNA, the CDR3 is TGTGCCAGCCTCACAGGGCCGGCTAATGAAAAACTGTTTTTT. Residues: CASLTGPANEKLFF. The variable domain in full, with the rest retrieved from reference TRBV2 and TRBJ1-4, is EPEVTQTPSHQVTQMGQEVILRCVPISNHLYFYWYRQILGQKVEFLVSFYNNEISEKSEIFDDQFSVERPDGSNFTLKIRSTKLEDSAMYFCASLTGPANEKLFFGSGTQLSVL.